This entry describes one T cell receptor (beta chain). The target antigen is unknown. These data are taken from a study of shared clonotypes between healthy human individuals. Study-wide findings and caveats: Clonotypes that were shared across several donors made up roughly 5% of naive CD4 clonotypes.

Trimming stripped 1 base from V and 7 bases from J, with 9 bases between. The V gene's germline CDR1 is SGHRS and CDR2 YFSETQ. The CDR3 consists of 13 residues. The authors distributed each subset's genomic DNA evenly over several immunoSEQ plates. Generated by immunoSEQ multiplex PCR, the TCRdb table keeps only in-frame clones and is missing some. The data show more than 500,000 clones, with 90% to 97% seen just once and 0.055% to 0.075% held by the top ten. The donor cohort consisted entirely of Caucasian adults residing in Nashville, Tennessee. The sequenced sample consisted of naive CD4+ T cells sorted from blood. Described subset: CD45RA+ positively selected. The sequence came from a woman under 40 in good health. The V call is TRBV5-1, the J call TRBJ1-5; D unclear. The CDR3, as DNA: TGCGCCAGCAGCTTGATGGATGGCCAGCCCCAGCATTTT. Its protein product is CASSLMDGQPQHF. Looking up the rest from reference TRBV5-1 and TRBJ1-5 gives the full variable domain: KAGVTQTPRYLIKTRGQQVTLSCSPISGHRSVSWYQQTPGQGLQFLFEYFSETQRNKGNFPGRFSGRQFSNSRSEMNVSTLELGDSALYLCASSLMDGQPQHFGDGTRLSIL.